These 14 T cell receptor beta chains originate from one sample sequenced in a study of Ad26.COV2.S vaccination and SARS-CoV-2 variants. The assay was immunoSEQ multiplex PCR, and TCRdb's table has in-frame clones only and misses some. The sample carries 360,000 or so clones, about nine tenths recorded once. The treatment is: 15 to 20 received Ad26.COV2.S at low or high dose, single or two shots; a few received placebo; per-sample allocation not given. Day 63 following the first vaccine or placebo injection was when the samples were taken. The specimen comprised peripheral blood, sampled in a trial of Ad26.COV2.S vaccine versus placebo. Receptor source: a person between 18 and 65 years old who received the Ad26.COV2.S COVID-19 vaccine or a placebo.

This clone was recorded only once. The V and J genes are TRBV4-2 and TRBJ2-7; 11 positions match TRBD1. The trim removed 1 base at V and 4 bases at J, leaving 3 bases unmatched. CDR3 length equals 15 residues. Per germline, CDR1 LGHNA and CDR2 YNFKEQ. CDR3 protein: CASSQAGTGGYEQYF. The CDR3 nucleotides read TGTGCCAGCAGCCAAGCGGGGACAGGGGGTTACGAGCAGTACTTC.

J is TRBJ2-3 and V is TRBV11-3; 10 bases agree with TRBD1. This CDR3 is built from 18 residues. V lost 5 bases and J lost 4; bases outside the gene matches: 15. Germline CDR1 is SGHNT and CDR2 is YENEEA. The CDR3 sequence is CASSPRSGGQGTSDTQYF. In nucleotides, the CDR3 is TGTGCCAGCAGCCCACGCTCGGGGGGACAGGGGACCTCAGATACGCAGTATTTT.

V gene TRBV7-9 combines with J gene TRBJ2-3; D is undetermined. Germline CDR1 and CDR2: SEHNR and FQNEAQ (reference sequence). This CDR3 spans 13 amino acids. Trimming took 3 bases from V and 1 from J, leaving 5 bases between them. CDR3 bases: TGTGCCAGCAGCTTTGAGCGCACAGATACGCAGTATTTT. This sequence encodes CASSFERTDTQYF. Based on the CDR3 plus reference TRBV7-9 and TRBJ2-3, the full variable domain is DTGVSQNPRHKITKRGQNVTFRCDPISEHNRLYWYRQTLGQGPEFLTYFQNEAQLEKSRLLSDRFSAERPKGSFSTLEIQRTEQGDSAMYLCASSFERTDTQYFGPGTRLTVL.

This chain joins TRBV6-6 and TRBJ2-1; D is unresolved. This CDR3 region has 15 residues. CDR1 and CDR2 from the germline V gene are MNHNY and SVGAGI (reference sequence). V lost 10 bases to trimming and J lost 0 bases, with 16 bases between them. The CDR3 here is CATTEARSSYNEQFF. CDR3 bases: TGTGCCACCACAGAGGCGAGAAGCTCCTACAATGAGCAGTTCTTC.

The chain links TRBV28 to TRBJ2-1; 7 bases map to TRBD1. Germline V gene sequence: CDR1 MDHEN, CDR2 SYDVKM. V was clipped by 5 bases and J by 9 bases; unmatched bases: 16. The CDR3 totals 16 residues. The CDR3 loop reads CASSDIGVGGLFEQFF. CDR3 nucleotide sequence: TGTGCCAGCAGTGATATAGGAGTAGGGGGCCTCTTTGAGCAGTTCTTC.

The rearrangement joins TRBV6-5 to TRBJ1-3; no firm D call. Trimming pared 10 bases from V and 4 bases from J, leaving 8 bases between. Germline V gives CDR1 MNHEY, CDR2 SVGAGI. CDR3 length equals 11 residues. Here the CDR3 DNA reads TGTGCCACGACTCAAGGAAACACCATATATTTT. Translation: CATTQGNTIYF.

This clone was counted a few times. The chain uses TRBV19 and TRBJ1-1; maybe TRBD1 (6 bases). The CDR3 runs to 14 residues. The germline CDR1 and CDR2 sequences are LNHDA and SQIVND (reference sequence). V lost 1 base, J lost 1 base, and 7 bases lay in between. CDR3 sequence reads: CASSIGQENTEAFF. The CDR3 DNA follows: TGTGCCAGTAGTATAGGACAGGAGAACACTGAAGCTTTCTTT.

This chain connects TRBV19 to TRBJ2-3; 9 bases are a match to TRBD2. The CDR3 consists of 15 residues. V lost 1 base to trimming and J lost 5 bases; unmatched junction nucleotides: 4. Germline CDR1 reads LNHDA; CDR2 reads SQIVND (reference sequence). CDR3 loop: CASSIGAGGQDTQYF. As DNA, the CDR3 is TGTGCCAGTAGTATAGGTGCGGGGGGGCAAGATACGCAGTATTTT.

Here the CDR3 reads CSVGGGNLEQYF. The CDR3 nucleotides are TGCAGCGTTGGTGGGGGTAACCTAGAGCAGTACTTC. This sequence joins TRBV29-1 and TRBJ2-7, with D perhaps given as TRBD1 or TRBD2 (5 bases each). Germline V gene data show CDR1 as SQVTM and CDR2 as ANQGSEA. The ends were cut back, 4 bases at V and 7 bases at J, with 14 bases in the middle. The CDR3 sequence is 12 residues long.

The gene calls are TRBV6-6 and TRBJ1-2; no definite D call. In germline, CDR1 is MNHNY, CDR2 SVGAGI (reference sequence). The CDR3 totals 14 residues. Trimming pared 5 bases from V and 2 bases from J, leaving 12 bases between. The CDR3 DNA reads TGTGCCAGCAGTCAAAGGACGACCAACTATGGCTACACCTTC. It translates to CASSQRTTNYGYTF.

CDR3 loop: CASSLGGARVYEQYF. CDR3 coding DNA: TGTGCCAGCAGCTTGGGAGGCGCCAGGGTCTACGAGCAGTACTTC. The gene calls are TRBV5-4 and TRBJ2-7; a weak D match, TRBD1 (5 bases). Trimming removed 0 bases at V and 3 bases at J, with 13 bases between. The CDR3 covers 15 residues. Germline V CDR1 and CDR2: SGHNT, YYREEE (reference sequence).

The rearrangement joins TRBV6-5 to TRBJ2-3; D remains ambiguous. CDR3 size: 11 residues. CDR1 and CDR2 from the germline V gene are MNHEY and SVGAGI. The V end was cut by 2 bases, the J end by 5 bases, with 2 bases between. This CDR3 is CASSYGDTQYF. DNA of the CDR3: TGTGCCAGCAGTTACGGAGATACGCAGTATTTT.

This clone was seen a single time. The chain recombines TRBV2 with TRBJ1-1; possible D gene TRBD1, 6 bases. Germline CDR1 SNHLY, CDR2 FYNNEI. V was cut by 5 bases and J by 1 base, with 11 bases left in between. The CDR3 extends over 14 amino acids. CDR3 in DNA: TGTGCCAGCAGTCTACAGGGTTCGAACACTGAAGCTTTCTTT. Protein: CASSLQGSNTEAFF.

In this sample, this clone turned up once. The rearrangement joins TRBV9 to TRBJ2-3; TRBD2 matches at 8 bases. Per the germline V gene, CDR1 is SGDLS and CDR2 is YYNGEE. V shed 4 bases and J 0 bases; nucleotides not matched to a gene: 7. CDR3 size: 16 residues. CDR3 DNA sequence: TGTGCCAGCAGCTCCTCGGGGGGGACTAGCACAGATACGCAGTATTTT. This encodes CASSSSGGTSTDTQYF.